This T cell receptor (beta chain) was sequenced during a study of cytomegalovirus exposure and HLA in healthy donors. Study-level information: The 130 or so validation repertoires, a later analysis reported, used the same platform as the approximately 730 repertoires from the first cohort. Points from the study as a whole: It was 160 or so TCR beta chains that were listed as cytomegalovirus-associated.

Notes on this clone: Its antigen is undetermined.

The data were produced by immunoSEQ multiplex PCR, yet TCRdb's version contains in-frame clones alone and is incomplete. The sample has 180,000 or so clones, approximately 86% seen once; the top ten hold under 3.5%. The germline V gene has CDR1 MNHNY and CDR2 SVGAGI (reference sequence). V lost 9 bases to trimming and J lost 4 bases, with 13 bases between them. This CDR3 has 12 amino acids. This chain joins TRBV6-6 and TRBJ2-7; possibly TRBD2 for D (5 bases). The source of this sequence is a man between 18 and 29 years old in good health and CMV-seropositive. Sample: PBMCs. The CDR3 region has the DNA TGTGCCAGTAGTACATCGGGGTACGAGCAGTACTTC. It yields the protein CASSTSGYEQYF.